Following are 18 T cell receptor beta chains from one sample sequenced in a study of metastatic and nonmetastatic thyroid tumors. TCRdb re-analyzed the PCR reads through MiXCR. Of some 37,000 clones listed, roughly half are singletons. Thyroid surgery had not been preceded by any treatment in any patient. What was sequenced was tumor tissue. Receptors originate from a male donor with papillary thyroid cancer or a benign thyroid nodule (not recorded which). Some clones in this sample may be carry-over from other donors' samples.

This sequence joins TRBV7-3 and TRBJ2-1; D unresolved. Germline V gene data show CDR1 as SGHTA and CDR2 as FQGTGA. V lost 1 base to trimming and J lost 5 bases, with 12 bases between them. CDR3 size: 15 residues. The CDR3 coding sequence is TGTGCCAGCAGCTTAATTTCCAGCTTCAACAATGAGCAGTTCTTC. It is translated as CASSLISSFNNEQFF.

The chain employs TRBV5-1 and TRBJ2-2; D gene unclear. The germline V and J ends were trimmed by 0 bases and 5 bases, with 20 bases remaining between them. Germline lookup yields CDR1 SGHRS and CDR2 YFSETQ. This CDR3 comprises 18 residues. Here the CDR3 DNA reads TGCGCCAGCAGCTTGGCCTCCGTCTGGGGATTCGTAACCGGGGAGCTGTTTTTT. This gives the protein CASSLASVWGFVTGELFF.

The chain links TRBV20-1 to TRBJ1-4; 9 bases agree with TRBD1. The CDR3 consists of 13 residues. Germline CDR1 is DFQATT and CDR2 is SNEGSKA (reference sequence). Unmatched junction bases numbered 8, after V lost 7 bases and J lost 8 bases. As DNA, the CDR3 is TGCAGTGAACGGACAGGGGCAAGAGAAAAACTGTTTTTT. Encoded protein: CSERTGAREKLFF.

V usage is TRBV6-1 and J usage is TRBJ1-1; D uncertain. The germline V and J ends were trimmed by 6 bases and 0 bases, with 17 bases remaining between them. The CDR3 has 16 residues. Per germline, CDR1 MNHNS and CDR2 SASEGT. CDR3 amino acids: CASSLSRLPLNTEAFF. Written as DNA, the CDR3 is TGTGCCAGCAGCCTTTCCCGCCTGCCCTTGAACACTGAAGCTTTCTTT.

Here the CDR3 reads CASRTSGYNVNRYEQYF. The CDR3 nucleotides read TGTGCCAGCAGGACTAGCGGATATAATGTGAACCGCTACGAGCAGTACTTC. The V gene is TRBV10-3, the J gene TRBJ2-7, with 10 positions matching TRBD2. The germline CDR1 and CDR2 sequences are ENHRY and SYGVKD. The CDR3 extends over 17 amino acids. The V and J ends lost 10 bases and 3 bases, in that order; junction bases with no gene match: 18.

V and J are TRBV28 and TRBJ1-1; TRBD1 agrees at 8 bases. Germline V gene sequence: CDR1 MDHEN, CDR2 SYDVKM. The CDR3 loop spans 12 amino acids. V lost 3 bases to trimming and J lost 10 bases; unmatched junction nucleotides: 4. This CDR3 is CASSLEQGVAFF. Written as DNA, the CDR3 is TGTGCCAGCAGTTTGGAACAGGGGGTAGCTTTCTTT.

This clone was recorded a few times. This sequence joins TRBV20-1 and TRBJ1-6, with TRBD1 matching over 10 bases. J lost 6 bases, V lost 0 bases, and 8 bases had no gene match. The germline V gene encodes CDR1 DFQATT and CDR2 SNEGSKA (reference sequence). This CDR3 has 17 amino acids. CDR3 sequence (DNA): TGCAGTGCTAGAGACCCCACGGGACAGGGGTTTAATTCACCCCTCCACTTT. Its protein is CSARDPTGQGFNSPLHF.

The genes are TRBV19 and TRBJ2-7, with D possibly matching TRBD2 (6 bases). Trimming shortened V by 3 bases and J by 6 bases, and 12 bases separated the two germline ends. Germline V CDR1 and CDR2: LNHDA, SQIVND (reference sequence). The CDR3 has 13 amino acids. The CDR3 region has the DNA TGTGCCAGTAGTATTTCCGGGGGTCGCGAGCAGTACTTC. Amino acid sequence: CASSISGGREQYF.

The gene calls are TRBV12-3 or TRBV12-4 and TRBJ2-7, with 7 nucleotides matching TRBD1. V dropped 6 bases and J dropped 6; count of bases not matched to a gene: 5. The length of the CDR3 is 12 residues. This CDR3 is CASSRGQREQYF. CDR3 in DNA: TGTGCCAGCAGCCGGGGACAGCGCGAGCAGTACTTC.

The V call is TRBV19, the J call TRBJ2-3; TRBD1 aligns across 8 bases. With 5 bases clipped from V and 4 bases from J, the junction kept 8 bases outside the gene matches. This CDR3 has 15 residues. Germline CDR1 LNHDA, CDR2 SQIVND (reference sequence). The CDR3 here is CASSSDRGKADTQYF. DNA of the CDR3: TGTGCCAGTAGTTCCGACAGGGGAAAGGCAGATACGCAGTATTTT. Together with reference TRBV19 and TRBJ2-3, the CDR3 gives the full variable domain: DGGITQSPKYLFRKEGQNVTLSCEQNLNHDAMYWYRQDPGQGLRLIYYSQIVNDFQKGDIAEGYSVSREKKESFPLTVTSAQKNPTAFYLCASSSDRGKADTQYFGPGTRLTVL.

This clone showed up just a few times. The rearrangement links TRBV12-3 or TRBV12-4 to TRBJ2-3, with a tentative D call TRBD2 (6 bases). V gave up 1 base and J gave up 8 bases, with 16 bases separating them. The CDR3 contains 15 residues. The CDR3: CASSLGGAHGGTQYF. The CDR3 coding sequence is TGTGCCAGCAGTTTAGGCGGGGCGCATGGTGGTACGCAGTATTTT.

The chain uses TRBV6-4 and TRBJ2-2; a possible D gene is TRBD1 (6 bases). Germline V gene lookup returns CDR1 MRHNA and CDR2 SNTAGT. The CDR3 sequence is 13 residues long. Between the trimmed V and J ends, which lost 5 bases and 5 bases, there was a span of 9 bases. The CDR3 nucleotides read TGTGCCAGCAGTAAAGGACAGACCGGGGAGCTGTTTTTT. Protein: CASSKGQTGELFF.

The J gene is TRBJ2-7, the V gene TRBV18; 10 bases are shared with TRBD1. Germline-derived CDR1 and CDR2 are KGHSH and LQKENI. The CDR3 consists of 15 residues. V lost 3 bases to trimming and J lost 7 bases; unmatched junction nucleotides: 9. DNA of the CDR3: TGTGCCAGCTCACCTCCGGGACAGGGGCTCCTGGAGCAGTACTTC. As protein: CASSPPGQGLLEQYF.

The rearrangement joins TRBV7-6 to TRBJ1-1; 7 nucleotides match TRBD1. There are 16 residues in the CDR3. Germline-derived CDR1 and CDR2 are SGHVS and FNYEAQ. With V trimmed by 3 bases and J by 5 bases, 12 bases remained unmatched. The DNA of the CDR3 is TGTGCCAGCAGCTTCCTACGCCGGACAGGCTTTACTGAAGCTTTCTTT. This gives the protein CASSFLRRTGFTEAFF. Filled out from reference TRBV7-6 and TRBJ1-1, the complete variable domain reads GAGVSQSPRYKVTKRGQDVALRCDPISGHVSLYWYRQALGQGPEFLTYFNYEAQQDKSGLPNDRFSAERPEGSISTLTIQRTEQRDSAMYRCASSFLRRTGFTEAFFGQGTRLTVV.

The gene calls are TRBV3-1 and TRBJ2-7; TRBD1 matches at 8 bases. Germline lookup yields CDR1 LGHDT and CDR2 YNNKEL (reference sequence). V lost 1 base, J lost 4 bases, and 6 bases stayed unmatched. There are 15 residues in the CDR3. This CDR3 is CASSQGPGGMYEQYF. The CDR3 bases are TGTGCCAGCAGCCAAGGGCCAGGGGGCATGTACGAGCAGTACTTC.

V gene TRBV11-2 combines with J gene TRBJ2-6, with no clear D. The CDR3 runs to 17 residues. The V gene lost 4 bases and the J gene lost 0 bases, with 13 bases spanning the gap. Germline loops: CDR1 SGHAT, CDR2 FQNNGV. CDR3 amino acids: CASSSKWGLSGANVLTF. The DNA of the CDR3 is TGTGCCAGCAGCTCTAAGTGGGGTCTCTCTGGGGCCAACGTCCTGACTTTC.

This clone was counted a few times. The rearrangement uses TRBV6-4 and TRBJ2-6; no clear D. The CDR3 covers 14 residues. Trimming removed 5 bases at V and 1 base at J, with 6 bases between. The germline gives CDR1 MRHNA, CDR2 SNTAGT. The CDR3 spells CASSRDSGANVLTF. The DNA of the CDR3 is TGTGCCAGCAGTAGGGATTCTGGGGCCAACGTCCTGACTTTC.

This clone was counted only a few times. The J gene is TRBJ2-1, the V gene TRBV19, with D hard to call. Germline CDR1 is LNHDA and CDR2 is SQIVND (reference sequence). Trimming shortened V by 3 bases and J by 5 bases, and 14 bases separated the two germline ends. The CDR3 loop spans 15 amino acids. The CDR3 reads CASSIGPLEHNEQFF. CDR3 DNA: TGTGCCAGTAGTATCGGGCCCTTGGAACACAATGAGCAGTTCTTC.